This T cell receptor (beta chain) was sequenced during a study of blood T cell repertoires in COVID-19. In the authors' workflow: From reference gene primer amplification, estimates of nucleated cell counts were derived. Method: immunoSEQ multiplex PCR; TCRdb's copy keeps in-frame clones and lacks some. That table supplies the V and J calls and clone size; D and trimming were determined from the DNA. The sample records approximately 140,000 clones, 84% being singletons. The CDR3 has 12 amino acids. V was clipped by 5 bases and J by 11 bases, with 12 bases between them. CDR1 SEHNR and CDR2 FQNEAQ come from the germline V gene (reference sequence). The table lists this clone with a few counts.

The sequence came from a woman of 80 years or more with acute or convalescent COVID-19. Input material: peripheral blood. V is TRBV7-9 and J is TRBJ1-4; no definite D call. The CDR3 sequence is CASSPGGQKLFF. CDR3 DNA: TGTGCCAGCAGCCCAGGAGGGCAGAAACTGTTTTTT.